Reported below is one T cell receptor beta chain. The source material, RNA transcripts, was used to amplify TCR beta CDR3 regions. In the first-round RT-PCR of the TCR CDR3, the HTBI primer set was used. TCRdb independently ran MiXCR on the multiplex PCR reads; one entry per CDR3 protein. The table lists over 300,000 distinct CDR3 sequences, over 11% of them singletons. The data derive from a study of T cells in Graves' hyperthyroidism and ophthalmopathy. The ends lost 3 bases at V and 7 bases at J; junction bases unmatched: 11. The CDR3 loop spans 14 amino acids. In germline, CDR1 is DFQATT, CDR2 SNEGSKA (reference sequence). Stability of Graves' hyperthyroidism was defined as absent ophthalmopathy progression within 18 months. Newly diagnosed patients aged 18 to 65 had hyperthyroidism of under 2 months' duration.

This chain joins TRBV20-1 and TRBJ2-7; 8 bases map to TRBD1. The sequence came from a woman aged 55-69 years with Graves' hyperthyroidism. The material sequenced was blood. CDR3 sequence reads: CSARPGQAPWEQYF. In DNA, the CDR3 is TGCAGTGCTAGGCCGGGACAGGCCCCATGGGAGCAGTACTTC.